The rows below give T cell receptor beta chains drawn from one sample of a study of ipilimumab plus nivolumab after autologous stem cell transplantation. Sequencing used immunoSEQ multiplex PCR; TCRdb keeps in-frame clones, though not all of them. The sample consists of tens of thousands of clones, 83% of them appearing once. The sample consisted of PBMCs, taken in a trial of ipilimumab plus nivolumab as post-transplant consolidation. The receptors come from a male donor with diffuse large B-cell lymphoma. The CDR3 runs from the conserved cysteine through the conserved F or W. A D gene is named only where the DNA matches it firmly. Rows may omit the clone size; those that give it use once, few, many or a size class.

TGTGCCAGCAGCTTAACCCACGGGGACAATACGCAGTATTTT | CASSLTHGDNTQYF | - | TRBV7-3 | - | TRBJ2-3
TGTGCCAGCAGCCGTAGCGGACCAGATACGCAGTATTTT | CASSRSGPDTQYF | - | TRBV7-2 | - | TRBJ2-3
TGTGCCAGCTCACCGATCACAGAGAACACTGAAGCTTTCTTT | CASSPITENTEAFF | - | TRBV18 | - | TRBJ1-1
TGCGCCAGCAGCCAACAGGGGGAGAGAAACACCATATATTTT | CASSQQGERNTIYF | once | TRBV5-1 | TRBD1 | TRBJ1-3
TGTGCCAGCAGCTGGACGACCCAGGGCTACACCTTC | CASSWTTQGYTF | - | TRBV6-6 | - | TRBJ1-2
TGTGCCAGCTCACCCATTAGCGGGGGAAGCACAGATACGCAGTATTTT | CASSPISGGSTDTQYF | - | TRBV18 | TRBD2 | TRBJ2-3
TGTGCCAGCAGTGAAGCCGGGGGATCCAGCGAAAAACTGTTTTTT | CASSEAGGSSEKLFF | - | TRBV6-1 | - | TRBJ1-4
TGTGCCAGCAGCCCCAGGGTCCAACCTAACTATGGCTACACCTTC | CASSPRVQPNYGYTF | few | TRBV7-2 | - | TRBJ1-2
TGTGCCACCAGCAGAGATAGGAGGGGAAGCGGGGAGCTGTTTTTT | CATSRDRRGSGELFF | - | TRBV15 | - | TRBJ2-2
TGTGCCAGTAGTATCGGACTCCTGAACACTGAAGCTTTCTTT | CASSIGLLNTEAFF | few | TRBV19 | - | TRBJ1-1
TGTGCCAGCAGCTTAGCTGGCAGCGGTCAGGGCACAGATACGCAGTATTTT | CASSLAGSGQGTDTQYF | - | TRBV7-9 | - | TRBJ2-3
TGTGCCAGCAGCCCCCACCTATTAGATACGCAGTATTTT | CASSPHLLDTQYF | - | TRBV9 | - | TRBJ2-3
TGCAGTGCTACCTACAATGAGCAGTTCTTC | CSATYNEQFF | - | TRBV20-1 | - | TRBJ2-1
TGCGCCAGCAGCTACAGGGGGGCCCAGGAAGAGACCCAGTACTTC | CASSYRGAQEETQYF | - | TRBV5-1 | TRBD1 | TRBJ2-5
TGTGCCAGCAGCTTAGCGCGGCAGGGACTTGAAGCTTTCTTT | CASSLARQGLEAFF | - | TRBV7-9 | - | TRBJ1-1
TGTGCCAGCAGCTTATCTCGGACCAATCAGCCCCAGCATTTT | CASSLSRTNQPQHF | - | TRBV7-2 | - | TRBJ1-5
TGCAGCGTTGAAGATAGGAGACCGTTCCTCTACAATGAGCAGTTCTTC | CSVEDRRPFLYNEQFF | - | TRBV29-1 | - | TRBJ2-1